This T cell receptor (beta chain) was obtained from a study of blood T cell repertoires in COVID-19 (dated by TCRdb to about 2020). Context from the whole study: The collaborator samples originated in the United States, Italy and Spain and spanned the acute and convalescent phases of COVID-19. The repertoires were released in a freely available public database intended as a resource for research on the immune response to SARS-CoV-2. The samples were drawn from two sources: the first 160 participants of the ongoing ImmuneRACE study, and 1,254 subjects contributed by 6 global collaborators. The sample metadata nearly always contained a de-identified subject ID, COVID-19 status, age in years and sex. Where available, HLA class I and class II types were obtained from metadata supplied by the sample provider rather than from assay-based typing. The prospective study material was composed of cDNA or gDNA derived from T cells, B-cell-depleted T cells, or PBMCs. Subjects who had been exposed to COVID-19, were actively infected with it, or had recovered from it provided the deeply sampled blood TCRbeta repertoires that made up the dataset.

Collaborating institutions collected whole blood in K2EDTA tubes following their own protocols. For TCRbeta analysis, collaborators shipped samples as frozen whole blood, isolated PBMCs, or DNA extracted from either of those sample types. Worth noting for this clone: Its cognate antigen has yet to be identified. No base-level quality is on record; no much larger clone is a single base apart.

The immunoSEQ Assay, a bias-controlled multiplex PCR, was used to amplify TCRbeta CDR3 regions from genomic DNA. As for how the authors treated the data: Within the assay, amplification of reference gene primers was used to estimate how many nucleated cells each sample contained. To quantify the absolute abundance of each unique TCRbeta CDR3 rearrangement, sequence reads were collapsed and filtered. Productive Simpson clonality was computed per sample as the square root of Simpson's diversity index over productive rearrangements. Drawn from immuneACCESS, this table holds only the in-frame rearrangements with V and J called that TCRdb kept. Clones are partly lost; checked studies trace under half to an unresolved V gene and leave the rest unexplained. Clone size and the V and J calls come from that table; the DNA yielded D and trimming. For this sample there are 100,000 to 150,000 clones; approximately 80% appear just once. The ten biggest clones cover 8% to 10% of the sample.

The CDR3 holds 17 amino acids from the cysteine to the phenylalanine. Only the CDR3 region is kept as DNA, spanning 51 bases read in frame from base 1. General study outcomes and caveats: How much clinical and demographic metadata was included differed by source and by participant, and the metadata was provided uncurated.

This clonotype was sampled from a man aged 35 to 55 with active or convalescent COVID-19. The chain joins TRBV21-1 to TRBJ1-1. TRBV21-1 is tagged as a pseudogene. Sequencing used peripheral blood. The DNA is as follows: TGTGCCAGCAGCAATGGGGGACGCCTACCAGCGGGGACTGAAGCTTTCTTT. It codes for CASSNGGRLPAGTEAFF.